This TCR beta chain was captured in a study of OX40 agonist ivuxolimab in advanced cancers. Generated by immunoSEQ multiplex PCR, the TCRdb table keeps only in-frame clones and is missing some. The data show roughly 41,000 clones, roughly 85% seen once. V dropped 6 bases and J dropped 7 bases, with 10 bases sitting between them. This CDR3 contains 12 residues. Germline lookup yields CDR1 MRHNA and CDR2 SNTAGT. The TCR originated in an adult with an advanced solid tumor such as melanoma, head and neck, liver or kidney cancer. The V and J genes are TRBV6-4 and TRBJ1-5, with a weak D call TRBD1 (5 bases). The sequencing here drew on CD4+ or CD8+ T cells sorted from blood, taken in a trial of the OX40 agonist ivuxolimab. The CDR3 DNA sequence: TGTGCCAGCAGCAGGGTAGGCCAGCCCCAGCATTTT. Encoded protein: CASSRVGQPQHF.